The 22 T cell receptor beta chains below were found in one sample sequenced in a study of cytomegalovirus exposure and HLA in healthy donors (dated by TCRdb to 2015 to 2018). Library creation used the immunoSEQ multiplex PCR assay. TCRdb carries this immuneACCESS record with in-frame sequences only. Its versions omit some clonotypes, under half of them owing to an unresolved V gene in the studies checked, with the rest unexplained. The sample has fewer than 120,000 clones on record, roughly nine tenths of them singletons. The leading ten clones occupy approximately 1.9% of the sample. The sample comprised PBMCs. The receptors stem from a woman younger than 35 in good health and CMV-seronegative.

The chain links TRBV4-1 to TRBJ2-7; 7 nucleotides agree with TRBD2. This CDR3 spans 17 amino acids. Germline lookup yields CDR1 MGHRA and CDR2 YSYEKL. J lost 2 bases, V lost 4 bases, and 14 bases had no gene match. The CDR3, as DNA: TGCGCCAGCAGCCGGATAAACCTGGCGGGAGTGCCCTACGAGCAGTACTTC. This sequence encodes CASSRINLAGVPYEQYF.

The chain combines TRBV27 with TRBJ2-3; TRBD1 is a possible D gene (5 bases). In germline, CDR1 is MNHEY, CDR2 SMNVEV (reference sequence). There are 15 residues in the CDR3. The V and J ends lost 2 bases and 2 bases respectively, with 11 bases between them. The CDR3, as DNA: TGTGCCAGCAGTTTACACTGGGGCCCCACAGATACGCAGTATTTT. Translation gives CASSLHWGPTDTQYF.

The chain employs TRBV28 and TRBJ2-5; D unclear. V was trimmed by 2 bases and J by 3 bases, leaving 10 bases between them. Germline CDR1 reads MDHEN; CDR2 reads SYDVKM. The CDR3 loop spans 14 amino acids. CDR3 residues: CASSLGGREETQYF. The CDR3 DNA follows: TGTGCCAGCAGTTTAGGTGGGCGAGAAGAGACCCAGTACTTC.

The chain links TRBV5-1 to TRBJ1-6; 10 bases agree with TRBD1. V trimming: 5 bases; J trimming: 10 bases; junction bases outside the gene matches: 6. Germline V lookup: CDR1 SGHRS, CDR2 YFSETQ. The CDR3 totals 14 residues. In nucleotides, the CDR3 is TGCGCCAGCAGTCCCGGACAGGGGGAATCACCCCTCCACTTT. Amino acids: CASSPGQGESPLHF.

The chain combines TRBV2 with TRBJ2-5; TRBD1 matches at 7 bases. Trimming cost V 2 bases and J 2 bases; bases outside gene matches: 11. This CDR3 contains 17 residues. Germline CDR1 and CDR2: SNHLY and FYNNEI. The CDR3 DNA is TGTGCCAGCAGTGAATCCCCCTCGACAGGGATACAAGAGACCCAGTACTTC. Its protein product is CASSESPSTGIQETQYF.

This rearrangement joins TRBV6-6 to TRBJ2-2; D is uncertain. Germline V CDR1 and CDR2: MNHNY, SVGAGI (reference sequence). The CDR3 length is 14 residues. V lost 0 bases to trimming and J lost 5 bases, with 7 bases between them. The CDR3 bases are TGTGCCAGCAGTTACTCTTCCCAGACCGGGGAGCTGTTTTTT. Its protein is CASSYSSQTGELFF.

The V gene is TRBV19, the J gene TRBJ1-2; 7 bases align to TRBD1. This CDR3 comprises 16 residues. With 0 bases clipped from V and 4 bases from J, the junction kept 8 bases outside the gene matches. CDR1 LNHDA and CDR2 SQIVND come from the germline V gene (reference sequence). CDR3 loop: CASSIEGTAHRYGYTF. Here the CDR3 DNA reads TGTGCCAGTAGTATAGAGGGGACAGCACATCGCTATGGCTACACCTTC.

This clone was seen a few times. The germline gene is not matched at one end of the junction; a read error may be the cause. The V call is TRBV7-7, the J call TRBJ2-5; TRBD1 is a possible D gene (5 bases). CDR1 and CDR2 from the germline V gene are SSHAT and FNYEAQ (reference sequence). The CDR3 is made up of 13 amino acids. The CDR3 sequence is CASSPDSWETQYF. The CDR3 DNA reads TGTGCTAGCAGCCCAGACAGTTGGGAGACCCAGTACTTC.

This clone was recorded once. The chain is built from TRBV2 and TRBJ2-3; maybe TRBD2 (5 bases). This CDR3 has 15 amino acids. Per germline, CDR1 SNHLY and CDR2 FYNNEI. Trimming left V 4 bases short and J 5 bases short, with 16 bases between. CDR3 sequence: CASSVRVVSVDTQYF. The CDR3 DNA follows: TGTGCCAGCAGTGTGCGGGTGGTCTCGGTAGATACGCAGTATTTT.

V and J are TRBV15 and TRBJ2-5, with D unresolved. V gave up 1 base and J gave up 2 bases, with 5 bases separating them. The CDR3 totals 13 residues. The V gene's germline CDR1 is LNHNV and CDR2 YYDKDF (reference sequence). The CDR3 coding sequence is TGTGCCACCAGCAGAGCCCAGCAAGAGACCCAGTACTTC. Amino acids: CATSRAQQETQYF. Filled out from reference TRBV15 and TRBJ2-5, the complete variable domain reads DAMVIQNPRYQVTQFGKPVTLSCSQTLNHNVMYWYQQKSSQAPKLLFHYYDKDFNNEADTPDNFQSRRPNTSFCFLDIRSPGLGDTAMYLCATSRAQQETQYFGPGTRLLVL.

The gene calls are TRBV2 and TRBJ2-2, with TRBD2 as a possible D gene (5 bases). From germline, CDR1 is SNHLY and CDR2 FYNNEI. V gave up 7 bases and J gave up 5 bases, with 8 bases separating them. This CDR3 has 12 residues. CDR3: CASTTGTGELFF. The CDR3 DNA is TGTGCCAGCACCACGGGAACCGGGGAGCTGTTTTTT.

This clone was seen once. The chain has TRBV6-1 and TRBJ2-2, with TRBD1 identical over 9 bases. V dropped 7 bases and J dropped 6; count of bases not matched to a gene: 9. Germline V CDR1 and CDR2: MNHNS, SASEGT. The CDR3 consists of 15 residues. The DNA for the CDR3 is TGTGCCAGCACCCGGGACAGGGTTATCTCCGGGGAGCTGTTTTTT. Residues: CASTRDRVISGELFF.

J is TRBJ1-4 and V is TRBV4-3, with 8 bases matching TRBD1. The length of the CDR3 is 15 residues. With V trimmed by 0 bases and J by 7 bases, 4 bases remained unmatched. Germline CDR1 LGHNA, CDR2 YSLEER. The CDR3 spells CASSQDLQGGEKLFF. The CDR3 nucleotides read TGCGCCAGCAGCCAAGATTTACAGGGGGGTGAAAAACTGTTTTTT.

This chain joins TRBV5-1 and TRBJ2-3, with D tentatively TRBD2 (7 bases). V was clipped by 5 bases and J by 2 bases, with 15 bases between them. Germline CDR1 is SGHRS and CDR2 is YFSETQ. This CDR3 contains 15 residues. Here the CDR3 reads CASRGAGALTDTQYF. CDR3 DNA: TGCGCCAGCAGAGGGGCGGGGGCCCTCACAGATACGCAGTATTTT.

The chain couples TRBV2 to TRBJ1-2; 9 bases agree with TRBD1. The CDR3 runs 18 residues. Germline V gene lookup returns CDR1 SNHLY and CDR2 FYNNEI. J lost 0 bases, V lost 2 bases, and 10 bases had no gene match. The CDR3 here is CASSELLGQGPANYGYTF. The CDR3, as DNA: TGTGCCAGCAGTGAACTTTTGGGACAGGGTCCAGCTAACTATGGCTACACCTTC.

This CDR3 is CAWGQYNEQFF. The CDR3 bases are TGTGCCTGGGGACAGTACAATGAGCAGTTCTTC. The chain links TRBV30 to TRBJ2-1, with D perhaps matching TRBD1 (6 bases). Germline V gene sequence: CDR1 GTSNPN, CDR2 SVGIG (reference sequence). The CDR3 is 11 residues long. Trimming removed 5 bases from V and 4 bases from J, with 6 bases in between.

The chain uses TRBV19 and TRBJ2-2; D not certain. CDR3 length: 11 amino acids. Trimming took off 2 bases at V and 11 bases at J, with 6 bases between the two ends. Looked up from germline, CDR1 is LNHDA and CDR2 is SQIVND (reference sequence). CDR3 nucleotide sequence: TGTGCCAGTAGTATATCTGTAGAGCTGTTTTTT. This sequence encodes CASSISVELFF.

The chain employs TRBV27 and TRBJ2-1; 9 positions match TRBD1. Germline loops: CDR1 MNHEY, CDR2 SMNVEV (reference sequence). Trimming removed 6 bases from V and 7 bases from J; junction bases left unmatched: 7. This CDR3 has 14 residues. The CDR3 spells CASRRGQGGNEQFF. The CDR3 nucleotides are TGTGCCAGCAGACGGGGACAGGGAGGAAATGAGCAGTTCTTC.

In DNA form, the CDR3 reads TGCGCCAGCAGTGAGTCAACAACTGAAGCTTTCTTT. Its translation is CASSESTTEAFF. The J gene is TRBJ1-1, the V gene TRBV10-2; D remains ambiguous. CDR3 length: 12 amino acids. The ends were cut back, 0 bases at V and 5 bases at J, with 4 bases in the middle. Per the germline V gene, CDR1 is WSHSY and CDR2 is SAAADI.

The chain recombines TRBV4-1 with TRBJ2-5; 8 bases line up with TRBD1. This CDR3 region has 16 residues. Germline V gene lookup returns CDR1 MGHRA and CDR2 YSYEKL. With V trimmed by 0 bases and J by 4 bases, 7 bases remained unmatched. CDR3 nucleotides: TGCGCCAGCAGCCAAGAAGGCAGGGGGCGGGGAGAGACCCAGTACTTC. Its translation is CASSQEGRGRGETQYF.

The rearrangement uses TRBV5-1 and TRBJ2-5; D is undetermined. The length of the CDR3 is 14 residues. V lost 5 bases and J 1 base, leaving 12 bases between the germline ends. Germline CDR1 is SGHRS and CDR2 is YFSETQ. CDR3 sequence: CASRIGLGQETQYF. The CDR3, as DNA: TGCGCCAGCAGAATTGGGCTCGGCCAAGAGACCCAGTACTTC.

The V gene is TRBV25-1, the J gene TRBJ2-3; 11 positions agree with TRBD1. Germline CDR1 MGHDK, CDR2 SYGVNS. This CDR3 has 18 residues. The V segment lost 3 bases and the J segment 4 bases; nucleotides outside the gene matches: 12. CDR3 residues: CASSDFDYGTGGADTQYF. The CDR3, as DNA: TGTGCCAGCAGTGACTTCGATTACGGGACAGGGGGAGCAGATACGCAGTATTTT.